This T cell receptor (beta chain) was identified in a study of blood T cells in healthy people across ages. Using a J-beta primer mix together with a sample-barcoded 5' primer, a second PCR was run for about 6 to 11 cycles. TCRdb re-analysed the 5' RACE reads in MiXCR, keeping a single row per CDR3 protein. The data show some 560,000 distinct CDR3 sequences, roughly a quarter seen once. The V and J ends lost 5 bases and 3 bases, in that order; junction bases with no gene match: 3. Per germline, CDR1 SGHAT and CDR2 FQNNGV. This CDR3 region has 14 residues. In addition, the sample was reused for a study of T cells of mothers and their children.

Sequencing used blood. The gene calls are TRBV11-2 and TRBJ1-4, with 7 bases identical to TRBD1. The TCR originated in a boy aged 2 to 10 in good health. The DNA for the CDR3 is TGTGCCAGCAGCCGGGACAGCGCTAATGAAAAACTGTTTTTT. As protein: CASSRDSANEKLFF.